What follows is one T cell receptor beta chain and its context. Its specific antigen is unknown. No much larger clone is present one base from it, and per-base qualities are unavailable. This specimen comes from a study of cytotoxic CD8 clonotypes in ibrutinib-treated CLL (dated by TCRdb to the early 2020s). Regarding the study in general: In this cohort, around 15 patients were treatment-naive and ten to eleven were relapsed/refractory, while under 18 had unmutated IGHV. Cryopreserved peripheral blood mononuclear cells were collected at three points: before therapy, at response, and at either sustained remission or disease progression. Longitudinal samples were available for about 30% of the 86 trial participants. Responses were partial in approximately 24 patients and complete in 2; after median around 65 months follow-up, about 15 stayed in remission and about twelve progressed. On average, each sample yielded some 250,000 productive templates and 85,000 to 95,000 productive rearrangements. Every remission and progressive disease sample was obtained while ibrutinib was still being received by the patients. Response samples were taken after a median of approximately a year on treatment, ranging from about 6 to 36 months. Study-wide conclusions, independent of this receptor: Baseline clonality exceeded that of age-matched healthy donors and correlated strongly with circulating CD8+ T-cell counts. Public clonotypes were found to be uncommon and were observed to contract or remain stable during treatment; the increase in clonality was shown to reflect expansion of private clonotypes at ibrutinib response. Sampling times were not matched between sustained-remission and progressing patients, and lymph node repertoires were not studied. Clonality rose at ibrutinib response, remained stable during sustained remission, and dropped back toward baseline at progression.

The time point label corresponds to: 24 months on ibrutinib. For TCR beta library preparation, roughly 1.8 micrograms of genomic DNA was extracted from cryopreserved PBMCs. Longitudinal blood samples from CLL patients on ibrutinib monotherapy were analyzed using high-throughput TCR beta sequencing. The patients took part in an open-label, single-center phase 2 trial of ibrutinib monotherapy. A MiSeq instrument was used for deep resolution sequencing, which targeted depths ranging from 1 in 1 million up to 1 in 200,000 T cells, with coverage averaging 10x for each clonotype. The immunoSEQ hsTCRB Kit was used to generate TCR beta libraries. In the original analysis: The data were analyzed with ImmunoSEQ Analyzer and ImmunoSEQ Data Assistant, and V, D and J gene assignments followed IMGT definitions. Clonality, which ranges from 0 to 1, was calculated as one minus the normalized Shannon entropy of productive rearrangement frequencies. Public clonotype analysis was restricted to overrepresented clonotypes comprising at least 0.05% of each patient's repertoire. About twelve repertoires from age-matched healthy donors, obtained from immuneACCESS, served as clonality controls. TCRdb obtained this table from immuneACCESS and retained in-frame rearrangements with V and J assigned. These tables miss some clones; where compared with another copy, unresolved V genes account for less than half of the shortfall, and the remainder is unexplained. For V, J and clone size, that table is used; D and trimming come from the DNA. The sample profile shows 75,000 to 90,000 clones; less than 85% of them were found once. The top ten clones comprise about two fifths of the sample.

CDR1 and CDR2, per the germline V gene (reference sequence), are SEHNR and FQNEAQ. Germline trimming: 3 bases from V, 4 bases from J; junction bases outside gene matches: 8. Taken from cysteine to phenylalanine, the CDR3 has 15 residues. Only the CDR3 region is kept as DNA, spanning 45 bases read in frame from base 1. The sequence was obtained from a human donor with chronic lymphocytic leukemia. The specimen comprised PBMCs, sampled after 24 months of ibrutinib treatment. The V and J segments used are TRBV7-9 and TRBJ2-7; TRBD2 lines up with 8 middle nucleotides. Read as DNA, the sequence is TGTGCCAGCAGCTTGCTTGGGACTAGTGGTTACGAGCAGTACTTC. It encodes CASSLLGTSGYEQYF.